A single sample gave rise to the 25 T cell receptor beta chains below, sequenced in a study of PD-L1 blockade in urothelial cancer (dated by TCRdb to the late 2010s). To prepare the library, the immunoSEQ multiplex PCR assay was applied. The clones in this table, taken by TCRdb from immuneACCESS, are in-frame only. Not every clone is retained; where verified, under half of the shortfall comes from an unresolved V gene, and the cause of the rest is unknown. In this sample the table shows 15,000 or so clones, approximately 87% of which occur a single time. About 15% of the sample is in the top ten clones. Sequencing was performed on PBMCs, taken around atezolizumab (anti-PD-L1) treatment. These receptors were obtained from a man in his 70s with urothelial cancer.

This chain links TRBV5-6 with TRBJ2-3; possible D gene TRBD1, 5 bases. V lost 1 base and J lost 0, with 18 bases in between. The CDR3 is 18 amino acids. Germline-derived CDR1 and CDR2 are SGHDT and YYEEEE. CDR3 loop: CASSLTRQSLRSTDTQYF. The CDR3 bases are TGTGCCAGCAGCTTGACCCGACAGTCACTTAGGAGCACAGATACGCAGTATTTT.

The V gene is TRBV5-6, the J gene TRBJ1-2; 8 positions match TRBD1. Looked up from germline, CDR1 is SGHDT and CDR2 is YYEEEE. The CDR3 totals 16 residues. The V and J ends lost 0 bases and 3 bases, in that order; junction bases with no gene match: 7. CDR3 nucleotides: TGTGCCAGCAGCTTGGGGGCAGGGGGCATCGACTATGGCTACACCTTC. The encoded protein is CASSLGAGGIDYGYTF.

The CDR3, as DNA: TGCGCCAGTCGGGACAGGGGTAATTCACCCCTCCACTTT. Translation: CASRDRGNSPLHF. The chain links TRBV4-1 to TRBJ1-6; 10 bases line up with TRBD1. Germline-derived CDR1 and CDR2 are MGHRA and YSYEKL. V lost 9 bases to trimming and J lost 6 bases; unmatched junction nucleotides: 2. The CDR3 extends over 13 amino acids.

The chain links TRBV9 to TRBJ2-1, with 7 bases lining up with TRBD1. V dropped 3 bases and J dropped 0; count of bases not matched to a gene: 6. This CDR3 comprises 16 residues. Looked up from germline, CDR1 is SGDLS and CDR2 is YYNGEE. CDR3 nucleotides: TGTGCCAGCAGCGACCCGGACAGGAGCTCCTACAATGAGCAGTTCTTC. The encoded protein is CASSDPDRSSYNEQFF.

CDR3 loop: CASSDQGLGQPQHF. In DNA, the CDR3 is TGTGCCAGCAGTGACCAAGGACTGGGGCAGCCCCAGCATTTT. This chain uses TRBV6-1 with TRBJ1-5; D gene unclear. Per the germline V gene, CDR1 is MNHNS and CDR2 is SASEGT. The ends were cut back, 3 bases at V and 7 bases at J, with 13 bases in the middle. This CDR3 has 14 residues.

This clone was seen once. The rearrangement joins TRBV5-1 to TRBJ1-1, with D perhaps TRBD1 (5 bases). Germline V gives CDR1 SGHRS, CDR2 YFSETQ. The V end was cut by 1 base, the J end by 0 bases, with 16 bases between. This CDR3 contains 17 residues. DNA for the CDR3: TGCGCCAGCAGCTTGCTCCCAGGGCGCAGGTTGAACACTGAAGCTTTCTTT. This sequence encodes CASSLLPGRRLNTEAFF.

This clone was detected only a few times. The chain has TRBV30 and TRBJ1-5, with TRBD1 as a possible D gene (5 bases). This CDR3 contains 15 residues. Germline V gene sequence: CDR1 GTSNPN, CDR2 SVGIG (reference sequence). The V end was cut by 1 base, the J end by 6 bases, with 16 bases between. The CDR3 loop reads CAWSGNRRPGQPQHF. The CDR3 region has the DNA TGTGCCTGGAGTGGGAACAGGCGCCCGGGTCAGCCCCAGCATTTT.

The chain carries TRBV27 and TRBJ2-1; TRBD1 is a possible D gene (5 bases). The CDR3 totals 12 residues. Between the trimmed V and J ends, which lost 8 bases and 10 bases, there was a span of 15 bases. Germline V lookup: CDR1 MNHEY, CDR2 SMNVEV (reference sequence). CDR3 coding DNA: TGTGCCAGCGCCGGACAAAACCCGGAGCAGTTCTTC. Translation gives CASAGQNPEQFF.

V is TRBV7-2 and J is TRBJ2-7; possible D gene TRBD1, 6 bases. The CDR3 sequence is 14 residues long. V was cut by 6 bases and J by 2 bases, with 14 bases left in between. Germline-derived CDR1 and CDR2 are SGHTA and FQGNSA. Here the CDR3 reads CASSPPGATYEQYF. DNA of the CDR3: TGTGCCAGCAGTCCGCCAGGGGCTACCTACGAGCAGTACTTC.

The CDR3: CAITVGGSPGELFF. CDR3 in DNA: TGTGCCATCACCGTGGGGGGGTCCCCCGGGGAGCTGTTTTTT. The chain recombines TRBV10-3 with TRBJ2-2; 7 bases are shared with TRBD2. Germline V gives CDR1 ENHRY, CDR2 SYGVKD. This CDR3 has 14 residues. Trimming removed 7 bases from V and 6 bases from J; junction bases left unmatched: 8.

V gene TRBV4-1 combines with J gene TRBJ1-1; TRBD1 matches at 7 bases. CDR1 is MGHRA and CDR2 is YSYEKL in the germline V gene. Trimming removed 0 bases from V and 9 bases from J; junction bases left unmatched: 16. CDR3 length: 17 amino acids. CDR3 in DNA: TGCGCCAGCAGCCAAGAAATATCAACAGGGGTGCACGGAAAAGCTTTCTTT. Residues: CASSQEISTGVHGKAFF.

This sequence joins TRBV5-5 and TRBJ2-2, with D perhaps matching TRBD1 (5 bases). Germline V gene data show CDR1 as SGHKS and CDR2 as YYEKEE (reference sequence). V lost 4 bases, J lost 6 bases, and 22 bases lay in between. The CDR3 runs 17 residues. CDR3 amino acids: CASSLGQGPPPAGELFF. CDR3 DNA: TGTGCCAGCAGCCTTGGACAAGGACCCCCGCCGGCCGGGGAGCTGTTTTTT.

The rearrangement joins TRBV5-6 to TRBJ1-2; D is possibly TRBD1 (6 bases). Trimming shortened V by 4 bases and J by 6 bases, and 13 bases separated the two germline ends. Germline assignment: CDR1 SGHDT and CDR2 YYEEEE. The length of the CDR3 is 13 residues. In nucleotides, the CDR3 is TGTGCCAGCAGCATGAGGGGGGGCGATGGCTACACCTTC. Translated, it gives CASSMRGGDGYTF.

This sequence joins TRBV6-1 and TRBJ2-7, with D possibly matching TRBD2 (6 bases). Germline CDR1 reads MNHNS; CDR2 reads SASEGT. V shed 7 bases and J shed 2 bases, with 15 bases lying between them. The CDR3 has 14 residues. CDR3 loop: CASTGSGLPYEQYF. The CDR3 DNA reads TGTGCCAGCACCGGTAGCGGTTTACCCTACGAGCAGTACTTC.

Here the CDR3 reads CASSLSQQAYNSPLHF. In DNA, the CDR3 is TGCGCCAGCAGCCTATCCCAACAGGCCTATAATTCACCCCTCCACTTT. This rearrangement joins TRBV4-1 to TRBJ1-6; a possible D gene is TRBD1 (5 bases). The V and J ends lost 4 bases and 2 bases respectively, with 12 bases between them. CDR3 length: 16 amino acids. Germline values: CDR1 MGHRA, CDR2 YSYEKL.

CDR3 sequence reads: CATSWREDYGYTF. In nucleotides, the CDR3 is TGTGCCACCAGTTGGAGGGAGGACTATGGCTACACCTTC. The chain uses TRBV15 and TRBJ1-2; D remains ambiguous. Trimming left V 6 bases short and J 3 bases short, with 11 bases between. The CDR3 loop spans 13 amino acids. Per germline, CDR1 LNHNV and CDR2 YYDKDF (reference sequence). Drawing the rest from reference TRBV15 and TRBJ1-2, the complete variable domain is DAMVIQNPRYQVTQFGKPVTLSCSQTLNHNVMYWYQQKSSQAPKLLFHYYDKDFNNEADTPDNFQSRRPNTSFCFLDIRSPGLGDTAMYLCATSWREDYGYTFGSGTRLTVV.

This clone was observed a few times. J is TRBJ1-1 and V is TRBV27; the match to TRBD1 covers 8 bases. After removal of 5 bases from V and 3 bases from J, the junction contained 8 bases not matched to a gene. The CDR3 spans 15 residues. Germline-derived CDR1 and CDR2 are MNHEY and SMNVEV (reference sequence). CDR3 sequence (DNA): TGTGCCAGCAGTCTGATGGACAGGGCCGACACTGAAGCTTTCTTT. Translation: CASSLMDRADTEAFF.

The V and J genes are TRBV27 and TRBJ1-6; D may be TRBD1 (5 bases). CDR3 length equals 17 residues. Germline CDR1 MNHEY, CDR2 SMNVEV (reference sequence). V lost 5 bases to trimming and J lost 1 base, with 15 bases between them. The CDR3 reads CASSTRAAGSYNSPLHF. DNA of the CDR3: TGTGCCAGCAGTACCCGGGCCGCAGGGTCCTATAATTCACCCCTCCACTTT.

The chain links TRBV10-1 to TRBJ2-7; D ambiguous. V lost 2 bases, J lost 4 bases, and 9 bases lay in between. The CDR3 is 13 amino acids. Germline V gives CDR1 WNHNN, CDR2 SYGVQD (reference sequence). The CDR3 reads CASSEASEYEQYF. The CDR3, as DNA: TGCGCCAGCAGTGAGGCCTCGGAGTACGAGCAGTACTTC.

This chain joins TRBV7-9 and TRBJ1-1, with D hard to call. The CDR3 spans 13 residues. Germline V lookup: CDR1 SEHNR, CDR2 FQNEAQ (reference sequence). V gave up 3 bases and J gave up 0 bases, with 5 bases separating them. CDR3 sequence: CASSFRLNTEAFF. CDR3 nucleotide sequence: TGTGCCAGCAGCTTCCGGTTGAACACTGAAGCTTTCTTT.

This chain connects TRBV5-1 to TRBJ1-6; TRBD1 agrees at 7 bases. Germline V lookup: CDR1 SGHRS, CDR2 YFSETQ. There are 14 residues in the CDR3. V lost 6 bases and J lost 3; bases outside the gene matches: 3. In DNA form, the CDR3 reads TGCGCCAGCAAACGACAGGGCTATAATTCACCCCTCCACTTT. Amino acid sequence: CASKRQGYNSPLHF.

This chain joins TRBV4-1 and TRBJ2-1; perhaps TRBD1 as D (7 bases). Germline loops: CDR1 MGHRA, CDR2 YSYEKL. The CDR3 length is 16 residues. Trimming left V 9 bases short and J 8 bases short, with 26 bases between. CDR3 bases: TGCGCCAGTAACTTGGGCGGGGCAGGGGGTAATGATGAGCAGTTCTTC. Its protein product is CASNLGGAGGNDEQFF.

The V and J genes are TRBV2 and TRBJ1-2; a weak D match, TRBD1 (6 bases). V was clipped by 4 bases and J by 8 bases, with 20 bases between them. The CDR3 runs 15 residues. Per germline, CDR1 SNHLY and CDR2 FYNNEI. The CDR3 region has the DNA TGTGCCAGCAGTGCCTGGGAGACAGGCAGAAGCGGCTACACCTTC. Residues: CASSAWETGRSGYTF.

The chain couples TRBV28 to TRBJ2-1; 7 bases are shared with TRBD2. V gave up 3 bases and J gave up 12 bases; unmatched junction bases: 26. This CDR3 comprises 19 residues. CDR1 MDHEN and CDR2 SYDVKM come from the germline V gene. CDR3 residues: CASSLGGGTRTTHLSRQFF. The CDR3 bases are TGTGCCAGCAGTTTGGGCGGGGGAACTCGAACAACCCACCTAAGCCGGCAGTTCTTC.

Written as DNA, the CDR3 is TGTGCCAGCACCCGGACATCAACTAATGAAAAACTGTTTTTT. Amino acids: CASTRTSTNEKLFF. The chain carries TRBV2 and TRBJ1-4; TRBD1 is a possible D gene (5 bases). Trimming pared 7 bases from V and 0 bases from J, leaving 9 bases between. CDR1 SNHLY and CDR2 FYNNEI come from the germline V gene. CDR3 size: 14 residues.